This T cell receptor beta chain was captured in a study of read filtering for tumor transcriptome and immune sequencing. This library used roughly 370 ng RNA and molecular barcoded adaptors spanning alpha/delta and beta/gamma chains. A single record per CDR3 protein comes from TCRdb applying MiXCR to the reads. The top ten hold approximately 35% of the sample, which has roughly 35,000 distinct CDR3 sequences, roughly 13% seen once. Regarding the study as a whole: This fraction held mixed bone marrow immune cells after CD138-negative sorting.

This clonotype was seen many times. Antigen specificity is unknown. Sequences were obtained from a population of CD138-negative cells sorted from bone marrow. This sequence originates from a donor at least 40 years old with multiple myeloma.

The CDR3 is CASSRDVSYEQYF. Written as DNA, the CDR3 is TGTGCCAGCAGCCGGGACGTCTCCTACGAGCAGTACTTC. This chain links TRBV11-3 with TRBJ2-7, with D possibly being TRBD1 or TRBD2 (5 bases each). Deletions cut 5 bases from V and 0 bases from J, with 8 bases between. The CDR3 is made up of 13 amino acids. Germline CDR1 reads SGHNT; CDR2 reads YENEEA.